These 2 T cell receptor beta chains share one sample of origin, sequenced in a study of graft-versus-host responses after intestinal transplantation. What these receptors recognize is not known. Produced via immunoSEQ multiplex PCR; TCRdb's table is partial and in-frame only. Of about 90,000 clones listed, around 93% are singletons. Sequencing used unstimulated CD4+ T cells sorted from spleen or lymph node cells, obtained before transplant. These receptors were taken from a human donor who was the organ donor for an intestinal transplant.

The rearrangement links TRBV4-2 to TRBJ2-5, with no clear D. This CDR3 is 13 amino acids long. Trimming left V 1 base short and J 5 bases short, with 8 bases between. CDR1 is LGHNA, CDR2 YNFKEQ, per germline. The CDR3 loop reads CASSQVGLETQYF. The CDR3 DNA reads TGTGCCAGCAGCCAAGTAGGGTTGGAGACCCAGTACTTC.

The gene calls are TRBV5-6 and TRBJ1-4; no reliable D call. The germline V and J ends were trimmed by 3 bases and 9 bases, with 18 bases remaining between them. The V gene's germline CDR1 is SGHDT and CDR2 YYEEEE. The CDR3 contains 15 residues. CDR3 nucleotide sequence: TGTGCCAGCAGCTCGTCAGAGATGCCCTTCAAAAAACTGTTTTTT. It codes for CASSSSEMPFKKLFF. The complete variable domain, with remaining parts taken from reference TRBV5-6 and TRBJ1-4, reads DAGVTQSPTHLIKTRGQQVTLRCSPKSGHDTVSWYQQALGQGPQFIFQYYEEEERQRGNFPDRFSGHQFPNYSSELNVNALLLGDSALYLCASSSSEMPFKKLFFGSGTQLSVL.